Described below is a single T cell receptor beta chain sequence and its context. The germline CDR1 and CDR2 sequences are SGHTA and FQGNSA. This CDR3 comprises 15 residues. Trimming at V came to 4 bases and at J to 0 bases, leaving 5 bases not matched to a gene. The data were obtained in a study of shared clonotypes between healthy human individuals. The data were produced by immunoSEQ multiplex PCR, yet TCRdb's version contains in-frame clones alone and is incomplete. The sample gives over 1.5 million clones, about 98% of which show up once; approximately 0.44% is in the top ten. The rearrangement joins TRBV7-2 to TRBJ2-7; 8 positions match TRBD2. The source is a man between 25 and 39 years old in good health. Sequencing was performed on naive CD4+ T cells sorted from blood. Subset described: CD45RA+ positively selected. The CDR3 nucleotides read TGTGCCAGCAGCTCCACGGGGGGGAACTCCTACGAGCAGTACTTC. Translated, it gives CASSSTGGNSYEQYF.